Below, 14 T cell receptor beta chains from the same sample are listed, as sequenced in a study of a mutant IDH1 vaccine in newly diagnosed glioma. Time point described: baseline, week 1 (first vaccination visit). Treatment here: pre-vaccination baseline after standard-of-care therapy. Assay used: immunoSEQ multiplex PCR; TCRdb lists only in-frame clones, some missing. The sample lists around 59,000 clones; around 92% were seen once. The sequencing used PBMCs, collected from a glioma patient treated with radiotherapy, temozolomide or both. These receptors all come from a man in his fifties or sixties with glioma.

This rearrangement joins TRBV30 to TRBJ2-5; no reliable D call. Between the trimmed V and J ends, which lost 8 bases and 4 bases, there was a span of 11 bases. This CDR3 is built from 11 residues. From germline, CDR1 is GTSNPN and CDR2 SVGIG (reference sequence). In DNA form, the CDR3 reads TGTGCCGGAGTTGCAGGAGAGACCCAGTACTTC. It encodes CAGVAGETQYF.

The chain uses TRBV28 and TRBJ1-5; the D gene is possibly TRBD1 (6 bases). In germline, CDR1 is MDHEN, CDR2 SYDVKM. The CDR3 runs 17 residues. V gave up 8 bases and J gave up 0 bases, with 20 bases separating them. The CDR3 coding sequence is TGTGCCAGCTTGACTAGGAGACAGGCCTATAGCAATCAGCCCCAGCATTTT. Protein: CASLTRRQAYSNQPQHF.

CDR3 loop: CASSPKLRVDNEKLFF. CDR3 sequence (DNA): TGCGCCAGCAGCCCTAAGCTCCGGGTCGACAATGAAAAACTGTTTTTT. This chain uses TRBV5-1 with TRBJ1-4; D gene unclear. CDR1 SGHRS and CDR2 YFSETQ come from the germline V gene. V was cut by 4 bases and J by 5 bases, with 18 bases left in between. This CDR3 region has 16 residues. The full variable domain, with the rest looked up from reference TRBV5-1 and TRBJ1-4, is KAGVTQTPRYLIKTRGQQVTLSCSPISGHRSVSWYQQTPGQGLQFLFEYFSETQRNKGNFPGRFSGRQFSNSRSEMNVSTLELGDSALYLCASSPKLRVDNEKLFFGSGTQLSVL.

A single count supports this clone. V gene TRBV7-9 combines with J gene TRBJ2-1; the match to TRBD1 covers 11 bases. CDR1 SEHNR and CDR2 FQNEAQ come from the germline V gene (reference sequence). J was trimmed by 3 bases and V by 5 bases; bases with no gene match: 9. The CDR3 consists of 17 residues. The DNA of the CDR3 is TGTGCCAGCAGCCCCGCCGGACAGGGGGCGATCTACAATGAGCAGTTCTTC. Its translation is CASSPAGQGAIYNEQFF.

This chain uses TRBV7-8 with TRBJ2-1, with 8 nucleotides matching TRBD1. J lost 3 bases, V lost 4 bases, and 5 bases had no gene match. The germline V gene has CDR1 SGHVS and CDR2 FQNEAQ. The CDR3 is 15 residues long. CDR3 coding DNA: TGTGCCAGCAGCTCCGGGACAGGCGTCTACAATGAGCAGTTCTTC. Translation: CASSSGTGVYNEQFF.

The gene calls are TRBV6-5 and TRBJ2-7, with 8 bases lining up with TRBD1. The CDR3 contains 14 residues. The V and J ends lost 4 bases and 2 bases, in that order; junction bases with no gene match: 4. CDR1 is MNHEY and CDR2 is SVGAGI in the germline V gene. This CDR3 reads CASSLGRGPYEQYF. The CDR3 DNA reads as TGTGCCAGCAGTTTGGGCAGGGGGCCCTACGAGCAGTACTTC.

The CDR3 spells CASSPTFPGQGEWDTEAFF. Written as DNA, the CDR3 is TGTGCCAGCAGCCCAACCTTCCCGGGACAGGGTGAGTGGGACACTGAAGCTTTCTTT. The chain recombines TRBV5-6 with TRBJ1-1; 9 nucleotides match TRBD1. The CDR3 runs 19 residues. CDR1 and CDR2 from the germline V gene are SGHDT and YYEEEE. Unmatched junction bases numbered 19, after V lost 4 bases and J lost 3 bases.

This chain links TRBV19 with TRBJ2-2; D call uncertain. CDR1 is LNHDA and CDR2 is SQIVND in the germline V gene (reference sequence). The CDR3 runs to 11 residues. CDR3: CASSWTGELFF. The CDR3 coding sequence is TGTGCTAGCAGTTGGACCGGGGAGCTGTTTTTT.

The chain has TRBV7-6 and TRBJ1-3, with a tentative D call TRBD1 (6 bases). Germline V lookup: CDR1 SGHVS, CDR2 FNYEAQ. CDR3 length: 16 residues. Trimming cost V 3 bases and J 4 bases, with 16 bases left between them. The CDR3 region has the DNA TGTGCCAGCAGCTTGCAGGGACGGGGGCGCGGAAACACCATATATTTT. Translated: CASSLQGRGRGNTIYF.

This chain joins TRBV18 and TRBJ1-4, with D possibly TRBD1 on 5 matching bases. Germline CDR1 is KGHSH and CDR2 is LQKENI. CDR3 size: 17 residues. The germline V and J ends were trimmed by 2 bases and 0 bases, with 13 bases remaining between them. The CDR3 protein is CASSPLATVATNEKLFF. The DNA for the CDR3 is TGTGCCAGCTCACCATTGGCGACAGTTGCAACTAATGAAAAACTGTTTTTT.

V and J are TRBV27 and TRBJ2-1, with 14 bases that match TRBD2. There are 16 residues in the CDR3. The V and J ends lost 5 bases and 8 bases, in that order; junction bases with no gene match: 8. The V gene's germline CDR1 is MNHEY and CDR2 SMNVEV (reference sequence). The CDR3, as DNA: TGTGCCAGCAGTGTACCCGGGACTAGCGGGAGATATGAGCAGTTCTTC. Amino acid sequence: CASSVPGTSGRYEQFF.

Comments on this clone: The junction departs from germline at one end; a sequencing error may be responsible. The genes are TRBV2 and TRBJ2-5; 8 bases agree with TRBD2. CDR1 SNHLY and CDR2 FYNNEI come from the germline V gene. The CDR3 totals 16 residues. The CDR3 DNA reads as TGTGCCAGCAGTGAAACCGCGGGGGGCCACCAAGGGACCCAGTACTTC. It codes for CASSETAGGHQGTQYF.

The chain carries TRBV4-1 and TRBJ1-6; no reliable D call. Trimming shortened V by 4 bases and J by 1 base, and 11 bases separated the two germline ends. Germline V gene lookup returns CDR1 MGHRA and CDR2 YSYEKL. CDR3 size: 16 residues. DNA of the CDR3: TGCGCCAGCAGCCCTCACAGCGAGTCCTATAATTCACCCCTCCACTTT. Its translation is CASSPHSESYNSPLHF.

The chain couples TRBV30 to TRBJ2-7; no firm D call. The germline V gene encodes CDR1 GTSNPN and CDR2 SVGIG (reference sequence). This CDR3 comprises 11 residues. Trimming shortened V by 1 base and J by 3 bases, and 4 bases separated the two germline ends. Here the CDR3 reads CAWSGNYEQYF. In DNA form, the CDR3 reads TGTGCCTGGAGTGGGAACTACGAGCAGTACTTC.